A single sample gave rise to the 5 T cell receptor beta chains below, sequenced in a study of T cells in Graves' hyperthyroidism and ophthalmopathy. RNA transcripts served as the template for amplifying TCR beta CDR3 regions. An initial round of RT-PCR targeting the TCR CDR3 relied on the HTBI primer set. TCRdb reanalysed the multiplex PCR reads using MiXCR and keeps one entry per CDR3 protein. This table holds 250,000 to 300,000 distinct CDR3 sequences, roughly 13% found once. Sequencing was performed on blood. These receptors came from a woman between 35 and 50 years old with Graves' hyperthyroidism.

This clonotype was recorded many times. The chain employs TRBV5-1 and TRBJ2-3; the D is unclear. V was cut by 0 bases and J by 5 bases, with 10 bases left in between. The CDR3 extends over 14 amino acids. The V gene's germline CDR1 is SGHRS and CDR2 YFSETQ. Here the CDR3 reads CASSLEPSEDTQYF. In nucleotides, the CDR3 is TGCGCCAGCAGCTTGGAACCTTCCGAAGATACGCAGTATTTT.

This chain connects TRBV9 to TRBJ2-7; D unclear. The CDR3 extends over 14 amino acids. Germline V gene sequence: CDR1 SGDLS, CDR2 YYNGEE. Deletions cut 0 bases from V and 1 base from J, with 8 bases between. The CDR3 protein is CASSVGTLSYEQYF. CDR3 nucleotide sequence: TGTGCCAGCAGCGTAGGGACCTTATCCTACGAGCAGTACTTC.

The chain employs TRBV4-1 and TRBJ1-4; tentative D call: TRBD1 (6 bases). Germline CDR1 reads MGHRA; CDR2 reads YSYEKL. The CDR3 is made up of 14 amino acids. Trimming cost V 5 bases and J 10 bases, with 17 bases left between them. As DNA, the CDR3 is TGCGCCAGCAGCGAAATCCGCGGACAGATAAAACTGTTTTTT. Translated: CASSEIRGQIKLFF.

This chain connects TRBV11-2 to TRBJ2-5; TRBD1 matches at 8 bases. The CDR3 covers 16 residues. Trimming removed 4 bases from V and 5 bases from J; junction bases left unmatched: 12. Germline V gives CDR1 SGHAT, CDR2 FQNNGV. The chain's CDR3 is CASSSLGQGARETQYF. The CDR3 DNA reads TGTGCCAGCAGCTCTCTGGGTCAGGGGGCGCGGGAGACCCAGTACTTC.

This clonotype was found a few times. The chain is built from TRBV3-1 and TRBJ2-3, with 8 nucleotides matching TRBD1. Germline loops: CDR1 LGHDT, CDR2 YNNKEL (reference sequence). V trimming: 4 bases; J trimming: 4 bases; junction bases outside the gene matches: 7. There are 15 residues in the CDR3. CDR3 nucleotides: TGTGCCAGCAGCCTAACAGGGGGAGCGGCAGATACGCAGTATTTT. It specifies CASSLTGGAADTQYF.